This T cell receptor (beta chain) was identified during a study of blood T cell repertoires in COVID-19. With 2 bases clipped from V and 0 bases from J, the junction kept 8 bases outside the gene matches. Germline CDR1 SGHDT, CDR2 YYEEEE. There are 17 residues in the CDR3. How the authors handled the data: By means of reference gene primer amplification, nucleated cell counts were estimated. The data were produced by immunoSEQ multiplex PCR, yet TCRdb's version contains in-frame clones alone and is incomplete. V, J and clone size are those of that table, while D and trimming were read from the DNA. The table records tens of thousands of clones, less than 90% of them present only once.

The receptor's source is a man aged 40-55 years with acute or convalescent COVID-19. Sequenced material: peripheral blood. This sequence joins TRBV5-6 and TRBJ1-1; 9 bases fit TRBD1. The CDR3 spells CASSFPTGGVMNTEAFF. The DNA for the CDR3 is TGTGCCAGCAGCTTCCCGACAGGGGGTGTAATGAACACTGAAGCTTTCTTT.